This T cell receptor beta chain was identified during a study of T cell changes during pregnancy in multiple sclerosis. The repertoire was sequenced with immunoSEQ multiplex PCR; TCRdb's copy has only in-frame clones and lacks some. The sample consists of fewer than 85,000 clones, approximately 90% of them appearing once. The sample was peripheral blood, taken in the first trimester of pregnancy. The TCR was taken from a female donor in good health, enrolled as a control in a pregnancy study.

This chain's CDR3 is CASSDPGQGSNQPQHF. For the CDR3, the DNA is TGTGCCAGCAGTGACCCGGGACAGGGTAGTAATCAGCCCCAGCATTTT. The chain couples TRBV2 to TRBJ1-5, with 9 bases lining up with TRBD1. The CDR3 is 16 residues long. The germline CDR1 and CDR2 sequences are SNHLY and FYNNEI. V shed 3 bases and J 4 bases; nucleotides not matched to a gene: 7.